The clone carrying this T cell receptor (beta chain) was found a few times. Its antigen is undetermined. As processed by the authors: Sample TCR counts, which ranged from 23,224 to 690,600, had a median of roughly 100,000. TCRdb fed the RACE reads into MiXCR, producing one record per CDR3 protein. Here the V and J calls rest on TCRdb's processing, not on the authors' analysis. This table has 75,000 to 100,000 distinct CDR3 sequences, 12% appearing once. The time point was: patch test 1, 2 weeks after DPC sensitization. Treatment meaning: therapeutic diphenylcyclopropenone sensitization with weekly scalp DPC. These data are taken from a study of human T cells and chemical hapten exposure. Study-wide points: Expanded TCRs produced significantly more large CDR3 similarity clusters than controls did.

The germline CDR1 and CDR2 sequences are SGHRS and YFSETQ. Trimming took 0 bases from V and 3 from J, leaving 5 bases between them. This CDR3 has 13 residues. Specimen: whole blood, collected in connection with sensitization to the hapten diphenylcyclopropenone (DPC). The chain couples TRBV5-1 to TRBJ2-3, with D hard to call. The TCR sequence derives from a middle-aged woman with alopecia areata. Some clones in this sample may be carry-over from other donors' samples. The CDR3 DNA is TGCGCCAGCAGCTTGGGGCAGACAGATACGCAGTATTTT. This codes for CASSLGQTDTQYF.